One and the same sample provided the 7 T cell receptor beta chains below, sequenced in a study of shared clonotypes between healthy human individuals. It was CD45RO-negative cells, positively selected for CCR7, that made up naive CD8 cells, with terminally differentiated effector memory CD45RA+ cells excluded. Clones were read by immunoSEQ multiplex PCR, and TCRdb kept only the in-frame ones, dropping some. The profile shows more than 600,000 clones, just over 90% of them singletons. The specimen was naive CD8+ T cells sorted from blood. These receptors came from a man aged 30 to 45 in good health.

V and J are TRBV4-1 and TRBJ2-2; 12 bases match TRBD2. This CDR3 region has 15 residues. Germline V gives CDR1 MGHRA, CDR2 YSYEKL. Trimming took 4 bases from V and 3 from J; bases not matched to a gene: 0. The CDR3 DNA sequence: TGCGCCAGCAGCCGACTAGCGGGAGACACCGGGGAGCTGTTTTTT. Translating gives CASSRLAGDTGELFF.

CDR3 DNA sequence: TGTGCCAGCAGCCACATACGGCCACGGCCGGTGCAAGAGACCCAGTACTTC. This sequence encodes CASSHIRPRPVQETQYF. The chain recombines TRBV11-2 with TRBJ2-5; D gene uncertain. Trimming shortened V by 5 bases and J by 2 bases, and 21 bases separated the two germline ends. Germline V gene lookup returns CDR1 SGHAT and CDR2 FQNNGV. The CDR3 contains 17 residues.

The count of this clone is one. The CDR3 nucleotides read TGTGCCAGCAGCGTAGGGGGAAGTGCAACTAATGAAAAACTGTTTTTT. Its protein product is CASSVGGSATNEKLFF. V usage is TRBV9 and J usage is TRBJ1-4; D ambiguous. This CDR3 has 16 amino acids. Trimming removed 0 bases from V and 0 bases from J, with 9 bases in between. Germline CDR1 is SGDLS and CDR2 is YYNGEE.

This chain uses TRBV5-4 with TRBJ2-7; TRBD2 matches 10 bases. Germline-derived CDR1 and CDR2 are SGHNT and YYREEE (reference sequence). CDR3 size: 14 residues. Trimming cost V 3 bases and J 2 bases; bases outside gene matches: 2. The CDR3 sequence is CASSSLAGAYEQYF. The CDR3 DNA reads as TGTGCCAGCAGCTCCCTAGCGGGGGCCTACGAGCAGTACTTC.

The V gene is TRBV10-3, the J gene TRBJ2-1, with no clear D. The CDR3 length is 14 residues. V lost 2 bases to trimming and J lost 8 bases, with 13 bases between them. Looked up from germline, CDR1 is ENHRY and CDR2 is SYGVKD. For the CDR3, the DNA is TGTGCCATCAGTGAGGAACCTCAGGCGGATGAGCAGTTCTTC. Its protein product is CAISEEPQADEQFF.

This rearrangement joins TRBV7-9 to TRBJ1-2; the D gene is possibly TRBD1 (6 bases). The CDR3 runs to 15 residues. The V and J ends lost 5 bases and 1 base respectively, with 14 bases between them. CDR1 and CDR2 from the germline V gene are SEHNR and FQNEAQ (reference sequence). CDR3 sequence: CASSTAGELNYGYTF. The CDR3 DNA reads as TGTGCCAGCAGCACCGCAGGGGAACTTAACTATGGCTACACCTTC.

The chain is built from TRBV14 and TRBJ1-5; D remains unclear. V lost 9 bases, J lost 0 bases, and 18 bases lay in between. This CDR3 spans 16 amino acids. Looked up from germline, CDR1 is SGHDN and CDR2 is FVKESK. The DNA for the CDR3 is TGTGCCAGTAAAACAGAATCTAGTTATAGCAATCAGCCCCAGCATTTT. Protein: CASKTESSYSNQPQHF. Looking up the rest from reference TRBV14 and TRBJ1-5 gives the full variable domain: EAGVTQFPSHSVIEKGQTVTLRCDPISGHDNLYWYRRVMGKEIKFLLHFVKESKQDESGMPNNRFLAERTGGTYSTLKVQPAELEDSGVYFCASKTESSYSNQPQHFGDGTRLSIL.